This is a list of T cell receptor beta chains from one sample in a study of Tregs in tolerant kidney transplant recipients. Data came from immunoSEQ multiplex PCR; TCRdb stores just in-frame clones and leaves some out. The repertoire holds about 46,000 clones, with about 90% as singletons. What was sequenced was Tregs from blood. Receptors originate from a human donor in good health. CDR3s include the opening cysteine and the closing phenylalanine or tryptophan. A D gene is named only where the DNA matches it firmly. Clone size appears in some rows only: once, few, many, or a class for an expanded clone.

j_call,v_call,clone_size,d_call,cdr3_aa,cdr3_nt
TRBJ2-7,TRBV6-1,NA,NA,CASSAGHTYEQYF,TGTGCCAGCAGTGCTGGACATACCTACGAGCAGTACTTC
TRBJ1-3,TRBV5-1,NA,NA,CASSLLAGASGNTIYF,TGCGCCAGCAGCTTGCTTGCAGGGGCCTCTGGAAACACCATATATTTT
TRBJ1-5,TRBV6-5,NA,TRBD1,CASRGQGGNQPQHF,TGTGCCAGCAGGGGACAGGGGGGTAATCAGCCCCAGCATTTT
TRBJ2-7,TRBV11-2,NA,NA,CASSLRTLSSYEQYF,TGTGCCAGCAGCTTAAGGACACTCAGCTCCTACGAGCAGTACTTC
TRBJ1-1,TRBV19,NA,TRBD1,CASKETGTGVMRAFF,TGTGCCAGTAAAGAGACCGGGACAGGGGTCATGAGGGCTTTCTTT
TRBJ1-2,TRBV7-9,few,TRBD1,CASSPQTGILGEGYTF,TGTGCCAGCAGCCCCCAGACAGGGATACTCGGCGAGGGCTACACCTTC
TRBJ2-1,TRBV7-9,NA,NA,CASSLGILYNEQFF,TGTGCCAGCAGCTTAGGGATCCTTTACAATGAGCAGTTCTTC
TRBJ2-7,TRBV7-2,NA,NA,CASSSGLSPYEQYF,TGTGCCAGCAGCTCCGGGCTTTCACCCTACGAGCAGTACTTC
TRBJ2-7,TRBV5-1,NA,TRBD2,CASSLIAGGIRSSYEQYF,TGCGCCAGCAGCTTAATAGCGGGAGGTATAAGAAGCTCCTACGAGCAGTACTTC
TRBJ1-3,TRBV4-1,NA,NA,CASSQDRGSSGNTIYF,TGCGCCAGCAGCCAAGATAGGGGCTCGTCTGGAAACACCATATATTTT
TRBJ2-3,TRBV6-4,once,TRBD2,CASSPEGTSGRAGNTQYF,TGTGCCAGCAGTCCCGAAGGTACCAGCGGGAGGGCCGGAAATACGCAGTATTTT
TRBJ1-5,TRBV9,NA,NA,CASSATGYSNQPQHF,TGTGCCAGCAGCGCAACTGGTTATAGCAATCAGCCCCAGCATTTT
TRBJ1-2,TRBV7-9,NA,NA,CASSEYREYGYTF,TGTGCCAGCAGCGAATACAGGGAATATGGCTACACCTTC
TRBJ1-1,TRBV2,NA,NA,CASSPGANAFF,TGTGCCAGCAGTCCAGGGGCGAACGCTTTCTTT
TRBJ1-2,TRBV19,NA,TRBD1,CASSVLGTGSYYGYTF,TGTGCCAGTAGTGTCCTGGGGACAGGGAGTTACTATGGCTACACCTTC
TRBJ2-5,TRBV14,NA,NA,CASSQGARSETQYF,TGTGCCAGCAGCCAAGGGGCGCGGAGTGAGACCCAGTACTTC
TRBJ1-1,TRBV5-1,NA,TRBD1,CASSQLQGQGAVTEAFF,TGCGCCAGCAGCCAGTTGCAGGGACAGGGGGCGGTCACTGAAGCTTTCTTT
TRBJ2-5,TRBV12-5,NA,NA,CASGSSRHSQYF,TGTGCTAGTGGTTCTTCCCGGCACTCTCAGTACTTC
TRBJ2-2,TRBV5-4,NA,NA,CASSSSVGPGELFF,TGTGCCAGCAGCTCCAGTGTAGGACCCGGGGAGCTGTTTTTT
TRBJ2-5,TRBV7-9,NA,NA,CASSSTWVQGQRETQYF,TGTGCCAGCAGCTCAACTTGGGTCCAGGGCCAGAGGGAGACCCAGTACTTC
TRBJ1-2,TRBV18,NA,NA,CASSPMGQNYGYTF,TGTGCCAGCTCACCAATGGGCCAGAACTATGGCTACACCTTC
TRBJ2-1,TRBV2,NA,TRBD2,CASNGRVSNGRAPYNEQFF,TGTGCCAGCAACGGGCGGGTTTCGAACGGGAGGGCCCCCTACAATGAGCAGTTCTTC
TRBJ1-1,TRBV18,NA,NA,CASSPGRRIMNTEAFF,TGTGCCAGCTCACCGGGCAGAAGAATTATGAACACTGAAGCTTTCTTT
TRBJ1-1,TRBV5-1,few,NA,CASSPLGGTEAFF,TGCGCCAGCAGCCCCCTGGGGGGCACTGAAGCTTTCTTT
TRBJ1-1,TRBV2,NA,NA,CASGGGSTEAFF,TGTGCCAGCGGGGGAGGGAGCACTGAAGCTTTCTTT
TRBJ2-6,TRBV5-1,NA,NA,CASSLDSLRFSGANVLTF,TGCGCCAGCAGCTTGGATTCATTACGGTTCTCTGGGGCCAACGTCCTGACTTTC
TRBJ1-2,TRBV6-5,NA,NA,CASSYREGYGYTF,TGTGCCAGCAGTTACAGGGAAGGGTATGGCTACACCTTC
TRBJ2-2,TRBV7-3,NA,NA,CASSLMANTGELFF,TGTGCCAGCAGCTTAATGGCGAACACCGGGGAGCTGTTTTTT
TRBJ2-5,TRBV5-1,NA,NA,CASSDLDPWETQYF,TGCGCCAGCAGCGACTTGGACCCTTGGGAGACCCAGTACTTC
TRBJ1-1,TRBV5-1,NA,NA,CASTSMTGNTEAFF,TGCGCCAGCACTTCGATGACAGGGAACACTGAAGCTTTCTTT
TRBJ2-7,TRBV5-1,NA,TRBD2,CASSWGLAAGEQYF,TGCGCCAGCAGCTGGGGACTAGCGGCGGGCGAGCAGTACTTC
TRBJ2-7,TRBV10-3,NA,TRBD2,CAISETGGGRGGYEQYF,TGTGCCATCAGTGAGACCGGGGGGGGCAGGGGAGGCTACGAGCAGTACTTC
TRBJ2-2,TRBV5-8,NA,TRBD2,CASSFRGRGELFF,TGTGCCAGCAGCTTTCGCGGGAGGGGGGAGCTGTTTTTT
TRBJ1-2,TRBV5-6,NA,NA,CASSLPGGLYGYTF,TGTGCCAGCAGCTTGCCGGGAGGGCTCTATGGCTACACCTTC
TRBJ1-1,TRBV18,NA,NA,CASSPGTYVYEAFF,TGTGCCAGCTCACCAGGGACCTATGTGTATGAAGCTTTCTTT
TRBJ1-1,TRBV4-2,NA,NA,CASSLLGQPDTEAFF,TGTGCCAGCAGCCTACTTGGACAGCCTGACACTGAAGCTTTCTTT
TRBJ1-6,TRBV6-1,NA,NA,CASSEDFGREF,TGTGCCAGCAGTGAAGATTTTGGCCGGGAGTTT
TRBJ2-7,TRBV7-8,NA,TRBD2,CASSLAALLLAGGSRDAYEQYF,TGTGCCAGCAGCTTAGCAGCCCTTTTACTAGCGGGAGGGAGCCGAGACGCCTACGAGCAGTACTTC
TRBJ1-1,TRBV6-5,NA,NA,CASSYFTGGTEAFF,TGTGCCAGCAGTTACTTTACAGGAGGGACTGAAGCTTTCTTT
TRBJ1-5,TRBV21-1,NA,NA,CASNPHGTGGYSNQPQHF,TGTGCCAGCAACCCTCATGGGACAGGGGGTTATAGCAATCAGCCCCAGCATTTT
TRBJ2-2,TRBV5-4,NA,NA,CASSSYNTGELFF,TGTGCCAGCAGCTCATACAACACCGGGGAGCTGTTTTTT
TRBJ1-2,TRBV7-8,NA,NA,CASSTIGVGGYTF,TGTGCCAGCAGCACCATCGGAGTAGGGGGCTACACCTTC
TRBJ2-7,TRBV6-1,NA,NA,CASRSGYEQYF,TGTGCCAGCAGATCCGGCTACGAGCAGTACTTC
TRBJ2-1,TRBV2,NA,TRBD2,CASPLNRFSGRSTNYNEQFF,TGTGCCAGCCCCCTGAATAGGTTTAGCGGGAGGTCCACGAACTACAATGAGCAGTTCTTC
TRBJ2-3,TRBV2,NA,NA,CASNPSTDTQYF,TGTGCCAGCAACCCTAGCACAGATACGCAGTATTTT
TRBJ2-7,TRBV19,NA,TRBD1,CASSAWTGLRNEQYF,TGTGCCAGTAGTGCCTGGACAGGGCTTCGGAACGAGCAGTACTTC
TRBJ1-4,TRBV29-1,NA,NA,CSALKTTNEKLFF,TGCAGCGCACTAAAAACAACTAATGAAAAACTGTTTTTT
TRBJ2-2,TRBV15,once,NA,CATSRVGWADTGELFF,TGTGCCACCAGCAGAGTTGGATGGGCTGACACCGGGGAGCTGTTTTTT
TRBJ1-5,TRBV2,NA,NA,CASSALLKGEPQHF,TGTGCCAGCAGTGCTTTACTCAAAGGGGAGCCCCAGCATTTT
TRBJ1-1,TRBV11-2,NA,TRBD1,CASSLVQGTEAFF,TGTGCCAGCAGCTTAGTACAGGGGACTGAAGCTTTCTTT
TRBJ1-6,TRBV4-1,NA,NA,CASSQVLTSSYNSPLHF,TGCGCCAGCAGCCAAGTTCTTACCAGCTCCTATAATTCACCCCTCCACTTT
TRBJ2-1,TRBV6-1,NA,NA,CASSVTYNEQFF,TGTGCCAGCAGTGTAACCTACAATGAGCAGTTCTTC
TRBJ2-7,TRBV18,NA,NA,CASSPAYSYEQYF,TGTGCCAGCTCACCTGCCTACTCCTACGAGCAGTACTTC
TRBJ2-3,TRBV10-1,NA,TRBD2,CASSKAGARTDTQYF,TGCGCCAGCAGCAAAGCGGGGGCCCGCACAGATACGCAGTATTTT
TRBJ1-1,TRBV5-5,NA,TRBD1,CASSWVGTGWNTEAFF,TGTGCCAGCAGCTGGGTGGGGACAGGGTGGAACACTGAAGCTTTCTTT
TRBJ2-1,TRBV4-1,NA,NA,CASSQDEGGSYNEQFF,TGCGCCAGCAGCCAAGATGAAGGAGGCTCCTACAATGAGCAGTTCTTC
TRBJ2-6,TRBV5-4,once,NA,CASSQSGHRSGANVLTF,TGTGCCAGCAGTCAGTCGGGACACCGATCTGGGGCCAACGTCCTGACTTTC
TRBJ2-4,TRBV10-2,NA,NA,CASALGSRGRKSKNIQYF,TGCGCCAGCGCGCTAGGGTCAAGGGGCCGAAAATCCAAAAACATTCAGTACTTC
TRBJ1-6,TRBV19,NA,TRBD1,CASSKGTESPLHF,TGTGCCAGTAGTAAAGGGACAGAATCACCCCTCCACTTT
TRBJ2-7,TRBV7-9,NA,NA,CASSLGRRRDDEQYF,TGTGCCAGCAGCTTAGGCAGGCGACGCGATGACGAGCAGTACTTC